This entry features one TCR beta chain sequence. The antigen is unknown. Trimming took off 3 bases at V and 2 bases at J, with 7 bases between the two ends. CDR3 length: 13 residues. Looked up from germline, CDR1 is MNHNS and CDR2 is SASEGT. 60 Vbeta and 13 Jbeta primers were used in PCR. Repertoires were generated with immunoSEQ multiplex PCR, while TCRdb's copy carries only in-frame clones and drops some. The sample records some 91,000 clones, 60% to 65% being singletons. This sample is drawn from a study of cytomegalovirus exposure and HLA in healthy donors. Findings and limits, study-wide: TCR beta chain V- and J-gene trimming was linked, in a later analysis, to a missense variant in DCLRE1C. According to a later analysis, donors in an Asian-associated ancestry cluster reportedly had fewer N-insertions than the approximately 670-donor mean. According to a later analysis, most TCR beta chains associated with CMV appeared HLA-restricted.

The receptor was derived from a human donor in good health. Sequencing was done on a sample of PBMCs. The rearrangement links TRBV6-1 to TRBJ1-2, with TRBD1 as a possible D gene (6 bases). The CDR3 spells CASSDGQNYGYTF. DNA for the CDR3: TGTGCCAGCAGTGACGGACAGAACTATGGCTACACCTTC.